Below are 16 T cell receptor beta chains sequenced from a single sample in a study of blood T cell repertoires in COVID-19. TCRdb's copy holds only in-frame clones and misses some; the assay was immunoSEQ multiplex PCR. The sample holds 380,000 or so clones, about 89% seen once. Sequenced input: peripheral blood. The source is a man aged 35-49 years with acute or convalescent COVID-19.

The chain joins TRBV29-1 to TRBJ1-4; 7 bases map to TRBD1. Germline CDR1 reads SQVTM; CDR2 reads ANQGSEA. The junction had 3 bases not matched to a gene; V was cut back by 7 bases and J by 4 bases. The CDR3 is 12 amino acids. This CDR3 reads CSGGQSNEKLFF. Written as DNA, the CDR3 is TGCAGCGGGGGACAGAGTAATGAAAAACTGTTTTTT. Based on the CDR3 plus reference TRBV29-1 and TRBJ1-4, the full variable domain is SAVISQKPSRDICQRGTSLTIQCQVDSQVTMMFWYRQQPGQSLTLIATANQGSEATYESGFVIDKFPISRPNLTFSTLTVSNMSPEDSSIYLCSGGQSNEKLFFGSGTQLSVL.

The chain uses TRBV12-3 or TRBV12-4 and TRBJ2-2; D is uncertain. CDR3 length: 13 amino acids. V was pared by 3 bases and J by 6 bases, with 8 bases between. The CDR3 protein is CASSFIAAGELFF. The DNA for the CDR3 is TGTGCCAGCAGTTTTATAGCCGCCGGGGAGCTGTTTTTT.

This sequence joins TRBV27 and TRBJ2-1; a weak D match, TRBD1 (6 bases). The CDR3 is made up of 13 amino acids. Per the germline V gene, CDR1 is MNHEY and CDR2 is SMNVEV (reference sequence). V was trimmed by 6 bases and J by 8 bases, leaving 14 bases between them. CDR3 in amino acids: CASSWEQGYEQFF. CDR3 bases: TGTGCCAGCAGCTGGGAACAGGGCTATGAGCAGTTCTTC.

In this sample, this clone turned up once. The chain combines TRBV2 with TRBJ2-7; D remains unclear. Germline V CDR1 and CDR2: SNHLY, FYNNEI. The CDR3 length is 12 residues. Trimming took 2 bases from V and 1 from J, leaving 3 bases between them. The CDR3 region is CASSELSYEQYF. As DNA, the CDR3 is TGTGCCAGCAGTGAACTTTCCTACGAGCAGTACTTC.

This chain links TRBV2 with TRBJ1-1, with a possible D match to TRBD1 (6 bases). Germline-derived CDR1 and CDR2 are SNHLY and FYNNEI. V was clipped by 7 bases and J by 1 base, with 13 bases between them. The length of the CDR3 is 14 residues. The CDR3 is CASNVQGRNTEAFF. CDR3 DNA sequence: TGTGCCAGCAACGTCCAGGGGAGGAACACTGAAGCTTTCTTT. The complete variable domain, with remaining parts taken from reference TRBV2 and TRBJ1-1, reads EPEVTQTPSHQVTQMGQEVILRCVPISNHLYFYWYRQILGQKVEFLVSFYNNEISEKSEIFDDQFSVERPDGSNFTLKIRSTKLEDSAMYFCASNVQGRNTEAFFGQGTRLTVV.

The CDR3 sequence: CASRSGETYEQYF. CDR3 coding DNA: TGTGCCAGTCGGTCGGGGGAGACCTACGAGCAGTACTTC. This rearrangement joins TRBV4-2 to TRBJ2-7, with D maybe TRBD2 (6 bases). From germline, CDR1 is LGHNA and CDR2 YNFKEQ. The V and J ends lost 9 bases and 2 bases respectively, with 14 bases between them. The CDR3 is 13 amino acids.

The V call is TRBV13, the J call TRBJ2-3, with D possibly TRBD2 on 6 matching bases. This CDR3 spans 15 amino acids. In germline, CDR1 is PRHDT, CDR2 FYEKMQ (reference sequence). V was pared by 0 bases and J by 1 base, with 8 bases between. The CDR3 DNA follows: TGTGCCAGCAGCTTAGGCGCGGGACGCACAGATACGCAGTATTTT. It translates to CASSLGAGRTDTQYF.

The V and J genes are TRBV10-3 and TRBJ2-7, with 8 positions matching TRBD2. Trimming took 7 bases from V and 1 from J; bases not matched to a gene: 12. Looked up from germline, CDR1 is ENHRY and CDR2 is SYGVKD. The CDR3 runs to 16 residues. CDR3 DNA sequence: TGTGCCATCACCCCCAACCCTACTAGCGGATCCTACGAGCAGTACTTC. Protein product: CAITPNPTSGSYEQYF.

V gene TRBV29-1 combines with J gene TRBJ1-2; TRBD1 aligns across 7 bases. CDR3 length equals 14 residues. The junction had 9 bases not matched to a gene; V was cut back by 4 bases and J by 4 bases. Germline-derived CDR1 and CDR2 are SQVTM and ANQGSEA. The CDR3 reads CSVVSRDRGYGYTF. Here the CDR3 DNA reads TGCAGCGTTGTTAGCCGGGACAGAGGCTATGGCTACACCTTC.

A word on this clone: Other DNA sequences in the same sample also yield this CDR3. The gene calls are TRBV28 and TRBJ1-1; D call uncertain. The V end was cut by 2 bases, the J end by 5 bases, with 6 bases between. CDR1 and CDR2 from the germline V gene are MDHEN and SYDVKM. The CDR3 runs to 12 residues. The CDR3 is CASSLAVTEAFF. For the CDR3, the DNA is TGTGCCAGCAGTTTAGCGGTAACTGAAGCTTTCTTT.

The J gene is TRBJ1-2, the V gene TRBV4-1; 8 positions agree with TRBD1. The germline CDR1 and CDR2 sequences are MGHRA and YSYEKL. The CDR3 consists of 14 residues. The junction had 4 bases not matched to a gene; V was cut back by 5 bases and J by 2 bases. CDR3 nucleotide sequence: TGCGCCAGCAGCATTCGGACAGGGAACTATGGCTACACCTTC. It is translated as CASSIRTGNYGYTF.

The rearrangement joins TRBV27 to TRBJ2-7, with D unclear. Trimming shortened V by 0 bases and J by 4 bases, and 10 bases separated the two germline ends. Germline V CDR1 and CDR2: MNHEY, SMNVEV (reference sequence). The length of the CDR3 is 14 residues. CDR3 nucleotides: TGTGCCAGCAGTTTATCGTATCAGCGATACGAGCAGTACTTC. Translating it yields CASSLSYQRYEQYF.

The J gene is TRBJ2-1, the V gene TRBV27; 9 bases agree with TRBD2. Germline V gene sequence: CDR1 MNHEY, CDR2 SMNVEV (reference sequence). CDR3 length: 16 amino acids. V lost 3 bases and J lost 6; bases outside the gene matches: 9. CDR3 region: CASSLSSGSRLNEQFF. As DNA, the CDR3 is TGTGCCAGCAGTTTGAGTAGCGGGAGTCGGCTCAATGAGCAGTTCTTC.

The rearrangement links TRBV6-6 to TRBJ1-4, with 7 bases fitting TRBD1. There are 16 residues in the CDR3. Germline-derived CDR1 and CDR2 are MNHNY and SVGAGI (reference sequence). The junction had 5 bases not matched to a gene; V was cut back by 0 bases and J by 4 bases. This chain's CDR3 is CASSYSMQGGNEKLFF. CDR3 DNA sequence: TGTGCCAGCAGTTACTCGATGCAGGGGGGTAATGAAAAACTGTTTTTT.

The CDR3 DNA reads TGTGCCAGCAGTCCACTGACAGGGGGGGATGGCTACACCTTC. Its protein product is CASSPLTGGDGYTF. This sequence joins TRBV6-1 and TRBJ1-2; 9 bases line up with TRBD1. The trim removed 5 bases at V and 6 bases at J, leaving 7 bases unmatched. This CDR3 comprises 14 residues. CDR1 MNHNS and CDR2 SASEGT come from the germline V gene.

V usage is TRBV4-1 and J usage is TRBJ2-3, with 8 bases that match TRBD2. The CDR3 is 16 residues long. V shed 2 bases, J shed 1 base, and the junction held 5 bases outside the gene matches. The germline V gene encodes CDR1 MGHRA and CDR2 YSYEKL. The CDR3 protein is CASSQQAGAGTDTQYF. CDR3 nucleotides: TGCGCCAGCAGCCAACAAGCGGGAGCTGGCACAGATACGCAGTATTTT.